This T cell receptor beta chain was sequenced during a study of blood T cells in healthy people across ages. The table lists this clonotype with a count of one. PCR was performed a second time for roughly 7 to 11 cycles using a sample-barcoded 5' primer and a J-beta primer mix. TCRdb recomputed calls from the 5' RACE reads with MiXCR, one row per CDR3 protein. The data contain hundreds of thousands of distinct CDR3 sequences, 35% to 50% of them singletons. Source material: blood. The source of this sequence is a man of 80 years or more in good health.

CDR3 loop: CASSFLTSGRAKNEQFF. The CDR3, as DNA: TGTGCCAGCAGCTTCCTTACTAGCGGGAGGGCCAAGAATGAGCAGTTCTTC. The chain uses TRBV5-6 and TRBJ2-1, with 13 bases matching TRBD2. The CDR3 loop spans 17 amino acids. The junction had 9 bases not matched to a gene; V was cut back by 2 bases and J by 7 bases. Per germline, CDR1 SGHDT and CDR2 YYEEEE. The whole variable domain, remainder taken from reference TRBV5-6 and TRBJ2-1, is DAGVTQSPTHLIKTRGQQVTLRCSPKSGHDTVSWYQQALGQGPQFIFQYYEEEERQRGNFPDRFSGHQFPNYSSELNVNALLLGDSALYLCASSFLTSGRAKNEQFFGPGTRLTVL.